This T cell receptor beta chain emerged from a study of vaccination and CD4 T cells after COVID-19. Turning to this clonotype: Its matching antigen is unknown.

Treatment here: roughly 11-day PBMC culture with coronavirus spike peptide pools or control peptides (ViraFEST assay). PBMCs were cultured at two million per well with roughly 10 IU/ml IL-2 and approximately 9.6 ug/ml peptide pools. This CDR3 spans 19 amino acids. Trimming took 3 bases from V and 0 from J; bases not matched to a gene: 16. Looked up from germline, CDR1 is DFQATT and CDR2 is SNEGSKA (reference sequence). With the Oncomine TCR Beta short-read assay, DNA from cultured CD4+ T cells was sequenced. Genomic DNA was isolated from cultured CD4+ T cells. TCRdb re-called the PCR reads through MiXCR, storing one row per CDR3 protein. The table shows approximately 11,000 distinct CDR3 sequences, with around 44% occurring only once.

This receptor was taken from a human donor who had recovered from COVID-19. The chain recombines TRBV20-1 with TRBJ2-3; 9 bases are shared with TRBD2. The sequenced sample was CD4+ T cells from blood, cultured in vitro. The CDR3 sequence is CSASLQRGARSRSTDTQYF. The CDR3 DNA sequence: TGCAGTGCTAGCCTTCAGCGGGGGGCCAGAAGCCGGAGCACAGATACGCAGTATTTT.